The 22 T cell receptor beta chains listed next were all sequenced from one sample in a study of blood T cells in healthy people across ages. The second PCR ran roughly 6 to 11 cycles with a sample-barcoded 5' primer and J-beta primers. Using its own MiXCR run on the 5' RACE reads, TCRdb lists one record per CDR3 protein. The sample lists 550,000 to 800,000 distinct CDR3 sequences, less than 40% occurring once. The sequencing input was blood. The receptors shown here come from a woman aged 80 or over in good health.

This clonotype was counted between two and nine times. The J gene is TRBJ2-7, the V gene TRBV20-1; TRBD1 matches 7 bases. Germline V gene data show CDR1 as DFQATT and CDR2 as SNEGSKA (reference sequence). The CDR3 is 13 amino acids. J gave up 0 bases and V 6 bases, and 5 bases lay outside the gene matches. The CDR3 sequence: CSAWDSLSYEQYF. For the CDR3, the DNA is TGCAGTGCGTGGGACAGCCTCTCCTACGAGCAGTACTTC.

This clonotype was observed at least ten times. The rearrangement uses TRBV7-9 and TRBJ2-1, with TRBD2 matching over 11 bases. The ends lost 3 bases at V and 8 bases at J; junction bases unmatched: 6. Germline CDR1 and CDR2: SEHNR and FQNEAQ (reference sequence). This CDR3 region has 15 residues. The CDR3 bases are TGTGCCAGCAGCTTCGCTAGCGGGGGGAAGGATGAGCAGTTCTTC. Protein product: CASSFASGGKDEQFF.

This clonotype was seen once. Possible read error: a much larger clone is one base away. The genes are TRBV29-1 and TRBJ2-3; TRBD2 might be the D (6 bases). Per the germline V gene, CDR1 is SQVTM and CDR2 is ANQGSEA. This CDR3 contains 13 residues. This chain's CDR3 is CSAEGGGIGAQYF. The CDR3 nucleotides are TGCAGCGCTGAAGGTGGAGGGATAGGGGCGCAGTATTTT.

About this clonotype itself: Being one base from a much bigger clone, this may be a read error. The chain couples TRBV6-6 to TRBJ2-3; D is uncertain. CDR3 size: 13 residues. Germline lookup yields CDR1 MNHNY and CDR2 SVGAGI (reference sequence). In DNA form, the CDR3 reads TGTGCCGGCAGCTCTCCCGGAACGGATACGCAGTATTTT. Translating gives CAGSSPGTDTQYF.

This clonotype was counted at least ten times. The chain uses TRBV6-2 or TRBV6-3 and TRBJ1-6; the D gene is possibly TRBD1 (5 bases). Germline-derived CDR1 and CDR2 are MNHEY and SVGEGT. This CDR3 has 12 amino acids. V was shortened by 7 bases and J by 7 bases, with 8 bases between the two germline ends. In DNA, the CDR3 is TGTGCCAGCATCGACAGAAATTCACCCCTCCACTTT. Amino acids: CASIDRNSPLHF.

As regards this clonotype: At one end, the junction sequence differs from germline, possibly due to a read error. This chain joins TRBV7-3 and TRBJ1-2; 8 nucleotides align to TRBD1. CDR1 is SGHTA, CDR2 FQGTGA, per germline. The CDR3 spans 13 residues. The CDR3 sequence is CASSSQGAYDYTF. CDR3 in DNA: TGCGCCAGCAGCTCTCAGGGGGCTTATGACTACACCTTC.

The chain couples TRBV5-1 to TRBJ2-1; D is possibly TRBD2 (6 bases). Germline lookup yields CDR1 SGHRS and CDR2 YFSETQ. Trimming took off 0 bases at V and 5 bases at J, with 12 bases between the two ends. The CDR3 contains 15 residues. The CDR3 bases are TGCGCCAGCAGCTTGGTGGCGGGGTCTCACAATGAGCAGTTCTTC. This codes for CASSLVAGSHNEQFF.

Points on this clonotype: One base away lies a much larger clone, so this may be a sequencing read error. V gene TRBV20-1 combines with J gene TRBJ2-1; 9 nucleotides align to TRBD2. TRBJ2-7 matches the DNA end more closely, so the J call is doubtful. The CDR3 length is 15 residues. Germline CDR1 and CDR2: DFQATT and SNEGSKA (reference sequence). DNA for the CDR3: TGCAGTGCGGCATCCCAGCGGGGGGACTACAATGAGCAGTACTTC. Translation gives CSAASQRGDYNEQYF.

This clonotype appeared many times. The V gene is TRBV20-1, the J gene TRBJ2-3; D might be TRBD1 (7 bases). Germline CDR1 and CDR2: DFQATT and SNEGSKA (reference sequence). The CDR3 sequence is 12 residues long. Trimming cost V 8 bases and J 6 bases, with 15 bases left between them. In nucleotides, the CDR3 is TGCAGTCAGGGGGGCCCAACTGATACGCAGTATTTT. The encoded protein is CSQGGPTDTQYF.

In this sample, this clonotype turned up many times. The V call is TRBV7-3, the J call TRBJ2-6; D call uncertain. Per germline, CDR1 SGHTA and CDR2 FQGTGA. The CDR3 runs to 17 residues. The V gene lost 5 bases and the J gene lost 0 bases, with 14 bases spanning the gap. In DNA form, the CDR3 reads TGTGCCAGCAGCCCCTTCGTGGGTTCCTCTGGGGCCAACGTCCTGACTTTC. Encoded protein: CASSPFVGSSGANVLTF.

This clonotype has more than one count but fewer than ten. This chain's CDR3 is CATSRGRNTEAFF. The CDR3 DNA follows: TGTGCCACCAGCAGAGGCCGGAACACTGAAGCTTTCTTT. The V gene is TRBV15, the J gene TRBJ1-1; D is uncertain. V was pared by 1 base and J by 1 base, with 4 bases between. The CDR3 has 13 amino acids. CDR1 and CDR2 from the germline V gene are LNHNV and YYDKDF (reference sequence).

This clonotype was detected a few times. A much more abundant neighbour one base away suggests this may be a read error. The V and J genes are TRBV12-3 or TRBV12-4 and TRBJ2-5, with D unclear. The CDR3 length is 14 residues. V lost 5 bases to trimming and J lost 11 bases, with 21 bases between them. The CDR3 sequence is CASSPTAAGNEQYF. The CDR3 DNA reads TGTGCCAGCAGTCCTACAGCCGCTGGCAATGAGCAGTACTTC.

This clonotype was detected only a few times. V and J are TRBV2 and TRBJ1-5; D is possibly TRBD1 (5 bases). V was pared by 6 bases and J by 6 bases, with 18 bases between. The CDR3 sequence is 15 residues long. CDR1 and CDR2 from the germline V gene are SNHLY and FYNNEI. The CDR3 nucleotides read TGTGCCAGCAGCCGCCAAGAGGGGTCGGGTCAGCCCCAGCATTTT. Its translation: CASSRQEGSGQPQHF.

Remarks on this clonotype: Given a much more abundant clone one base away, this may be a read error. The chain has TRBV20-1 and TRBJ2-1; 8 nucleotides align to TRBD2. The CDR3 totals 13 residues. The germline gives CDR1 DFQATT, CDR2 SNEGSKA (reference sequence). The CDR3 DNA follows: TGCAGTGCCGATAGCGGGGTTTACAATGAGCGGTTCTTC. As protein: CSADSGVYNERFF.

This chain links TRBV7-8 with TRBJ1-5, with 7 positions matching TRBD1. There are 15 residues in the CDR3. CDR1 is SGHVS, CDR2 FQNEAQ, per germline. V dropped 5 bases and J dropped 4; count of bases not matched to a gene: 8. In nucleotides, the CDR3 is TGTGCCAGCAGCCCCGAGGGACAGCCTAATCAGCCCCAGCATTTT. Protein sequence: CASSPEGQPNQPQHF.

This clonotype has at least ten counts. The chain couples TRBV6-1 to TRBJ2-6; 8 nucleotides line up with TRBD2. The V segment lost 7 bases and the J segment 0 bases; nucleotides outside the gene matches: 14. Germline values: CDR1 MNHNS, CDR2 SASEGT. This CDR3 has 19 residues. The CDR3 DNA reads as TGTGCCAGCAAACCCCTCCGCGGGGGGAGTCGCTCTGGGGCCAACGTCCTGACTTTC. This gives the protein CASKPLRGGSRSGANVLTF.

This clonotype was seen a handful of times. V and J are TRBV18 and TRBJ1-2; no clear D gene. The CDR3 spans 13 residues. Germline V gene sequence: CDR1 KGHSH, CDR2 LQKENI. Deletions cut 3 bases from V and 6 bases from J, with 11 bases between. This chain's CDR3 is CASSPDGEHGYTF. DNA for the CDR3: TGTGCCAGCTCACCGGACGGGGAGCATGGCTACACCTTC.

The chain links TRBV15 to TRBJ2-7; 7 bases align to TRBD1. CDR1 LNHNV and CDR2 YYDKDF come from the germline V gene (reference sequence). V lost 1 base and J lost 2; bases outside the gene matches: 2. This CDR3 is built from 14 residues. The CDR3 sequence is CATSRGQGPYEQYF. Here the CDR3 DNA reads TGTGCCACCAGCAGAGGACAGGGCCCCTACGAGCAGTACTTC.

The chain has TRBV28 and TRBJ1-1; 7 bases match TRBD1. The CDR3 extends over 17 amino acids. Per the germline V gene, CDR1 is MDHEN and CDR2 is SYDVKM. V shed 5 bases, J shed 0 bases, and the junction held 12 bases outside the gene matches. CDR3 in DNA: TGTGCCAGCAGTCCGCGTAGCCAGGACAGGCTGAACACTGAAGCTTTCTTT. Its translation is CASSPRSQDRLNTEAFF.

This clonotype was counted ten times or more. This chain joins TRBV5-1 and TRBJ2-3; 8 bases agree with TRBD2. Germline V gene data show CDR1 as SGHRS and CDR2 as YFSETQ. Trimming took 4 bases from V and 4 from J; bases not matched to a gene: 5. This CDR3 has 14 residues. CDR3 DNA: TGCGCCAGCAGCCTAAGCGGGGGATCAGATACGCAGTATTTT. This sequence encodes CASSLSGGSDTQYF.

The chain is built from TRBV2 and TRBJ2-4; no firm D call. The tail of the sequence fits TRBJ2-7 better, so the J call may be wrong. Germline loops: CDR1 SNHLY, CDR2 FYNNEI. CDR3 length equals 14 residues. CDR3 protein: CASSEALDCYEQYF. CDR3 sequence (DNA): TGTGCCAGCAGTGAAGCGCTCGACTGCTACGAGCAGTACTTC.

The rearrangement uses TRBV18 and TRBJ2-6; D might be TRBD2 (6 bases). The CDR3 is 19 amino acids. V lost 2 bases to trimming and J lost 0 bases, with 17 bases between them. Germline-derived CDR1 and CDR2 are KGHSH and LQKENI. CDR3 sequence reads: CASSPARQGRISGANVLTF. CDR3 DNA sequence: TGTGCCAGCTCACCAGCCCGTCAAGGGAGGATCTCTGGGGCCAACGTCCTGACTTTC.